This TCR beta chain was recovered during a study of cytomegalovirus exposure and HLA in healthy donors. At the level of the study: Inside one of the first data releases sat around 77 million unique TCRs taken from HLA-typed donors.

The study ran its PCR with 60 Vbeta and 13 Jbeta primers. The protocol was immunoSEQ multiplex PCR, while the TCRdb copy is restricted to in-frame clones and leaves out a portion. The sample has roughly 240,000 clones; about 81% are singletons. Findings and caveats of the study: An analysis was carried out at a later point. It showed that HLA-associated TCR beta chains were more clonally expanded than equally common non-associated chains. Compared with the roughly 700-donor mean, an Asian-associated ancestry cluster reportedly had fewer N-insertions, according to a later analysis. For most TCR beta V segments, an earlier analysis put the productive rate at about 90% or about 30% of the time.

A remark on this clone: Its target is not known.

Sequencing used PBMCs. The source is a woman in her thirties or forties in good health and CMV-seropositive.

This CDR3 reads CASSIRTSGTGELFF. The CDR3 region has the DNA TGTGCCAGTAGTATTAGGACTAGCGGCACCGGGGAGCTGTTTTTT. V is TRBV19 and J is TRBJ2-2, with TRBD2 matching 10 bases. The V segment lost 3 bases and the J segment 4 bases; nucleotides outside the gene matches: 2. The CDR3 contains 15 residues. Germline CDR1 and CDR2: LNHDA and SQIVND (reference sequence).